There are many counts of the clone carrying this TCR beta chain. This entry belongs to a study of CD8 T cells in ankylosing spondylitis. Using its own MiXCR run on the 5' RACE reads, TCRdb lists one record per CDR3 protein. The sample consists of about 360,000 distinct CDR3 sequences, under 15% of them appearing once. The clonotype comes from a male donor with ankylosing spondylitis or in good health (not recorded which). Sequencing was carried out using blood, either unsorted or a sorted T cell fraction (not recorded which).

The CDR3 reads CASSRPGGPEAFF. The CDR3 nucleotides are TGCGCCAGCAGCCGCCCCGGAGGCCCTGAAGCTTTCTTT. The chain recombines TRBV5-1 with TRBJ1-1; no firm D call. This CDR3 comprises 13 residues. Trimming shortened V by 4 bases and J by 6 bases, and 13 bases separated the two germline ends. In germline, CDR1 is SGHRS, CDR2 YFSETQ.